This TCR beta chain was sequenced during a study of blood T cell repertoires in COVID-19. Study summary: Samples came from the United States, Italy and Spain, spanning acute and convalescent COVID-19. PBMCs, B-cell-depleted T cells, or T cells were the source of the cDNA or gDNA that made up the material.

Germline CDR1 MDHEN, CDR2 SYDVKM. This CDR3 is built from 17 residues. Trimming cost V 5 bases and J 5 bases; bases outside gene matches: 16. A few counts support this clone. Per the original data handling: By means of reference gene primer amplification, nucleated cell counts were estimated. The protocol was immunoSEQ multiplex PCR, while the TCRdb copy is restricted to in-frame clones and leaves out a portion. Clonal size and the V and J genes are those of that table, whereas D and trimming came from the DNA. The sample records more than 200,000 clones, 83% being singletons. The origin of this receptor is a woman aged 40 to 49 with active or convalescent COVID-19. The rearrangement links TRBV28 to TRBJ1-2; 8 bases align to TRBD1. Material: peripheral blood. CDR3 DNA sequence: TGTGCCAGCAGTGGCCCGGCAGGGGGCGCGAGGTGGTATGGCTACACCTTC. Protein product: CASSGPAGGARWYGYTF.